This T cell receptor (beta chain) was observed in a study of T cells after yellow fever vaccination. The CDR3 is 16 amino acids. Germline lookup yields CDR1 MNHEY and CDR2 SVGAGI. V shed 1 base, J shed 6 bases, and the junction held 9 bases outside the gene matches. Study-wide results and caveats: Some clonotypes were seen in both the CD4 and the CD8 compartments. These made up a small share and likely arose from convergent recombination. Repertoires obtained by FACS sorting could include abundant clonotypes that entered as contaminants from the bulk population. Peaking on day 5 versus 15, the secondary response was faster but weaker.

TCRdb used MiXCR to reprocess the 5' RACE reads, holding one entry per CDR3 protein. The table includes some 170,000 distinct CDR3 sequences, 7% to 10% detected once. This clonotype was detected ten times or more. Its antigen is still unknown. This chain joins TRBV6-5 and TRBJ2-1; TRBD2 agrees at 7 bases. Sequenced here: CD8+ T cells sorted from PBMCs, sampled 45 days after the yellow fever booster vaccination. This sequence was found in a young man who received the YFV17D yellow fever vaccine. The CDR3 DNA sequence: TGTGCCAGCAGTTACTGGGGGGGGGTCCTCTCCAATGAGCAGTTCTTC. This codes for CASSYWGGVLSNEQFF.